These T cell receptor beta chains were read from a single sample in a study of blood T cell repertoires in COVID-19. The method was immunoSEQ multiplex PCR; TCRdb's version includes in-frame clones alone and lacks a portion of them. The sample lists 150,000 to 200,000 clones, just over 90% occurring once. The specimen sequenced was peripheral blood. The receptors here all came from a man younger than 30 with COVID-19, enrolled during active disease. Each CDR3 is given with its conserved first and last residue. The D gene is left open where the match is weak. Clone size is not always given. Where it is, it says once, few, many or a class for expanded clones.

v_gene,abundance,j_gene,d_gene,CDR3aa,CDR3nt
TRBV7-2,-,TRBJ1-1,TRBD1,CASSLHRGNTEAFF,TGTGCCAGCAGCCTTCACAGGGGGAACACTGAAGCTTTCTTT
TRBV6-2/TRBV6-3,-,TRBJ2-2,TRBD2,CASSYSLGGRGSRELFF,TGTGCCAGCAGTTACTCTCTCGGCGGGAGGGGTTCGCGGGAGCTGTTTTTT
TRBV6-5,-,TRBJ2-5,TRBD1,CASSYSQGDQETQYF,TGTGCCAGCAGTTACTCACAGGGGGATCAAGAGACCCAGTACTTC
TRBV5-4,-,TRBJ2-1,TRBD2,CASSPGLAGEEEQFF,TGTGCCAGCAGCCCGGGACTAGCGGGAGAGGAGGAGCAGTTCTTC
TRBV27,once,TRBJ2-1,TRBD2,CASSFGRASYNEQFF,TGTGCCAGCAGTTTCGGGAGGGCCTCCTACAATGAGCAGTTCTTC
TRBV3-1/TRBV3-2,-,TRBJ2-7,-,CASSLSQANYEQYF,TGTGCCAGCAGCCTGTCACAGGCTAACTACGAGCAGTACTTC
TRBV6-6,many,TRBJ2-1,-,CASSSRPDEEFF,TGTGCCAGCAGTTCCCGCCCCGACGAGGAGTTCTTC
TRBV28,-,TRBJ1-4,-,CASSLYQGRVHEKLFF,TGTGCCAGCAGTTTATATCAGGGAAGGGTCCATGAAAAACTGTTTTTT
TRBV19,-,TRBJ2-1,-,CASKNSLNSYNEQFF,TGTGCCAGTAAGAACAGCCTGAACTCCTACAATGAGCAGTTCTTC
TRBV30,-,TRBJ2-7,-,CAWSRGTTYEQYF,TGTGCCTGGAGTAGGGGGACAACCTACGAGCAGTACTTC
TRBV5-4,-,TRBJ1-6,TRBD1,CASSTDRRPNSPLHF,TGTGCCAGCAGCACGGACAGGCGACCTAATTCACCCCTCCACTTT
TRBV30,-,TRBJ1-6,TRBD1,CAWRNRGNSPLHF,TGTGCCTGGAGGAACAGGGGAAATTCACCCCTCCACTTT
TRBV9,-,TRBJ2-3,TRBD2,CASSVVTGGLGDTQYF,TGTGCCAGCAGCGTAGTAACGGGAGGTTTGGGAGATACGCAGTATTTT
TRBV19,-,TRBJ2-2,-,CASSPLSWPRGELFF,TGTGCCAGTAGCCCACTTTCCTGGCCTAGGGGGGAGCTGTTTTTT
TRBV3-1/TRBV3-2,-,TRBJ1-6,-,CASSPAPAGPPLHF,TGTGCCAGCAGCCCGGCCCCAGCGGGGCCACCCCTCCACTTT
TRBV30,-,TRBJ2-7,TRBD1,CAWSVRGGSGEQYF,TGTGCCTGGAGTGTACGAGGGGGCTCCGGGGAGCAGTACTTC